The rows below give T cell receptor beta chains drawn from one sample of a study of cytomegalovirus exposure and HLA in healthy donors. The method was immunoSEQ multiplex PCR; TCRdb's version includes in-frame clones alone and lacks a portion of them. Of 150,000 to 200,000 clones listed, around 76% are singletons. Specimen: PBMCs. All receptors come from a middle-aged woman in good health and CMV-seronegative. Both conserved end residues are part of each CDR3. A D gene is named only where the DNA matches it firmly. Size values are once, few and many counts, or a class for expanded clones, and some rows have none.

abundance: NA
j_gene: TRBJ1-5
d_gene: TRBD1
v_gene: TRBV6-1
CDR3nt: TGTGCCAGCAGTGAGGGACAGGTGAGCAATCAGCCCCAGCATTTT
CDR3aa: CASSEGQVSNQPQHF

abundance: NA
j_gene: TRBJ2-5
d_gene: TRBD2
v_gene: TRBV5-1
CDR3nt: TGCGCCAGCGCTCGAACCCCAGCGGGAGGACAAGAGACCCAGTACTTC
CDR3aa: CASARTPAGGQETQYF

abundance: NA
j_gene: TRBJ2-5
d_gene: NA
v_gene: TRBV12-5
CDR3nt: TGTGCTAGTGGTCCACCACAGGGCTGGCAAGAGACCCAGTACTTC
CDR3aa: CASGPPQGWQETQYF

abundance: NA
j_gene: TRBJ2-7
d_gene: NA
v_gene: TRBV28
CDR3nt: TGTGCCAGCAGTTTATCGGGGGTTGACGAGCAGTACTTC
CDR3aa: CASSLSGVDEQYF

abundance: NA
j_gene: TRBJ1-4
d_gene: TRBD1
v_gene: TRBV30
CDR3nt: TGTGCCTGGAGTACCGGACAGGCCGGCGGTGAAAAACTGTTTTTT
CDR3aa: CAWSTGQAGGEKLFF

abundance: NA
j_gene: TRBJ2-1
d_gene: NA
v_gene: TRBV11-2
CDR3nt: TGTGCCAGCAGCTTTGACAGAGGCGAGTACAATGAGCAGTTCTTC
CDR3aa: CASSFDRGEYNEQFF

abundance: NA
j_gene: TRBJ2-1
d_gene: TRBD1
v_gene: TRBV2
CDR3nt: TGTGCCAGCAGCTCGGGACAGGGTTTTGTCAATGAGCAGTTCTTC
CDR3aa: CASSSGQGFVNEQFF

abundance: NA
j_gene: TRBJ2-7
d_gene: TRBD2
v_gene: TRBV27
CDR3nt: TGTGCCAGCAGTTTGGGGGGGGGATACTACGAGCAGTACTTC
CDR3aa: CASSLGGGYYEQYF

abundance: NA
j_gene: TRBJ2-1
d_gene: NA
v_gene: TRBV6-5
CDR3nt: TGTGCCAGCAGTTACTCTCCCAGGAATGAGCAGTTCTTC
CDR3aa: CASSYSPRNEQFF

abundance: NA
j_gene: TRBJ2-5
d_gene: NA
v_gene: TRBV19
CDR3nt: TGTGCCAGTAGTATTATAGGGGAACCGGAGACCCAGTACTTC
CDR3aa: CASSIIGEPETQYF

abundance: NA
j_gene: TRBJ1-1
d_gene: NA
v_gene: TRBV28
CDR3nt: TGTGCCACGGGGGGACACGTGAACACTGAAGCTTTCTTT
CDR3aa: CATGGHVNTEAFF

abundance: NA
j_gene: TRBJ2-3
d_gene: NA
v_gene: TRBV27
CDR3nt: TGTGCCAGCAGCGGACTGCCTAGAGATACGCAGTATTTT
CDR3aa: CASSGLPRDTQYF

abundance: NA
j_gene: TRBJ2-1
d_gene: TRBD2
v_gene: TRBV28
CDR3nt: TGTGCCAGCAGTTTAAGGCGGGAGGGAGGAAATGAGCAGTTCTTC
CDR3aa: CASSLRREGGNEQFF

abundance: NA
j_gene: TRBJ1-1
d_gene: NA
v_gene: TRBV5-1
CDR3nt: TGCGCCAGCAGCTTGGGGAACAGGCGGACCACTGAAGCTTTCTTT
CDR3aa: CASSLGNRRTTEAFF

abundance: NA
j_gene: TRBJ2-7
d_gene: TRBD2
v_gene: TRBV6-5
CDR3nt: TGTGCCAGCAAGGAGGCTAGCGGGAGCTCCTACGAGCAGTACTTC
CDR3aa: CASKEASGSSYEQYF

abundance: once
j_gene: TRBJ1-2
d_gene: TRBD1
v_gene: TRBV6-1
CDR3nt: TGTGCCAGCAGTGAAAGAGGGACAGGCGATGGCTACACCTTC
CDR3aa: CASSERGTGDGYTF

abundance: NA
j_gene: TRBJ2-7
d_gene: TRBD1
v_gene: TRBV29-1
CDR3nt: TGCAGCACTGGACAGGGGGACGAGCAGTACTTC
CDR3aa: CSTGQGDEQYF

abundance: NA
j_gene: TRBJ1-2
d_gene: TRBD1
v_gene: TRBV5-4
CDR3nt: TGTGCCAGCAGCTTGGCGGGTTATAACAGGGGCCCCGTCGATGGCTACACCTTC
CDR3aa: CASSLAGYNRGPVDGYTF

abundance: NA
j_gene: TRBJ2-1
d_gene: NA
v_gene: TRBV19
CDR3nt: TGTGCCAGTAGTATGGAGGGAGTCCTCAATGAGCAGTTCTTC
CDR3aa: CASSMEGVLNEQFF

abundance: NA
j_gene: TRBJ1-1
d_gene: TRBD1
v_gene: TRBV2
CDR3nt: TGTGCCAGCTTGGGTCGGGACAGGGGGAACACTGAAGCTTTCTTT
CDR3aa: CASLGRDRGNTEAFF

abundance: NA
j_gene: TRBJ1-2
d_gene: NA
v_gene: TRBV21-1
CDR3nt: TGTGCCAGCAGCGGTTATGATAGTGGCTACACCTTC
CDR3aa: CASSGYDSGYTF

abundance: NA
j_gene: TRBJ2-7
d_gene: TRBD1
v_gene: TRBV5-1
CDR3nt: TGCGCCAGCAGCTTGGGGACAGGGGCAAACGAGCAGTACTTC
CDR3aa: CASSLGTGANEQYF

abundance: once
j_gene: TRBJ2-2
d_gene: NA
v_gene: TRBV19
CDR3nt: TGTGCCAGTAAGGAGGGAGCAGGTACCGGGGAGCTGTTTTTT
CDR3aa: CASKEGAGTGELFF

abundance: once
j_gene: TRBJ2-7
d_gene: NA
v_gene: TRBV9
CDR3nt: TGTGCCAGCAGCGTAGAGGGGGGGAGGGTCTACGAGCAGTACTTC
CDR3aa: CASSVEGGRVYEQYF

abundance: NA
j_gene: TRBJ1-1
d_gene: TRBD1
v_gene: TRBV9
CDR3nt: TGTGCCAGCAGCGTAGGTCAGGGGGGAGGAACTGAAGCTTTCTTT
CDR3aa: CASSVGQGGGTEAFF

abundance: NA
j_gene: TRBJ2-7
d_gene: NA
v_gene: TRBV6-1
CDR3nt: TGTGCCAGCGGGGACTCGTACTACGAGCAGTACTTC
CDR3aa: CASGDSYYEQYF

abundance: NA
j_gene: TRBJ1-2
d_gene: TRBD1
v_gene: TRBV4-1
CDR3nt: TGCGCCAGCAGCCAAGAGGAAACAGGGGGCGCGACTAACTATGGCTACACCTTC
CDR3aa: CASSQEETGGATNYGYTF

abundance: NA
j_gene: TRBJ2-5
d_gene: NA
v_gene: TRBV5-1
CDR3nt: TGCGCCAGCAGCTTGGGACTAGTTCAAGAGACCCAGTACTTC
CDR3aa: CASSLGLVQETQYF

abundance: few
j_gene: TRBJ2-1
d_gene: TRBD2
v_gene: TRBV7-2
CDR3nt: TGTGCCAGCAGCTGGGCGGGACTAGCGGGAAACAATGAGCAGTTCTTC
CDR3aa: CASSWAGLAGNNEQFF

abundance: few
j_gene: TRBJ1-1
d_gene: TRBD1
v_gene: TRBV28
CDR3nt: TGTGCCAGCAGTCCGCCGACAGGGGCACTGAACACTGAAGCTTTCTTT
CDR3aa: CASSPPTGALNTEAFF

abundance: NA
j_gene: TRBJ1-5
d_gene: NA
v_gene: TRBV7-2
CDR3nt: TGTGCCAGCAGCTTACTCGCAGGGTTTGGCAATCAGCCCCAGCATTTT
CDR3aa: CASSLLAGFGNQPQHF

abundance: NA
j_gene: TRBJ2-5
d_gene: TRBD2
v_gene: TRBV27
CDR3nt: TGTGCCAGCAGCCGAGGGGACTACAACCAAGAGACCCAGTACTTC
CDR3aa: CASSRGDYNQETQYF

abundance: NA
j_gene: TRBJ2-3
d_gene: NA
v_gene: TRBV6-5
CDR3nt: TGTGCCAGCAGTTACTTTACAGGCACAGATACGCAGTATTTT
CDR3aa: CASSYFTGTDTQYF

abundance: NA
j_gene: TRBJ2-7
d_gene: TRBD2
v_gene: TRBV10-3
CDR3nt: TGTGCCACCCGACTAGCGGACTCCTACGAGCAGTACTTC
CDR3aa: CATRLADSYEQYF

abundance: NA
j_gene: TRBJ2-7
d_gene: NA
v_gene: TRBV7-6
CDR3nt: TGTGCCAGCAGCTTCCTTACCCCGCGACAGGGAGGAGGGGCAAGCTCCTACGAGCAGTACTTC
CDR3aa: CASSFLTPRQGGGASSYEQYF

abundance: few
j_gene: TRBJ2-7
d_gene: NA
v_gene: TRBV2
CDR3nt: TGTGCCAGCAGACAGGGTTCCACCTACGAGCAGTACTTC
CDR3aa: CASRQGSTYEQYF

abundance: NA
j_gene: TRBJ2-1
d_gene: TRBD2
v_gene: TRBV6-1
CDR3nt: TGTGCCAGCAGTGAAGAGTTGTGGGGGGGGAAGAATGAGCAGTTCTTC
CDR3aa: CASSEELWGGKNEQFF

abundance: NA
j_gene: TRBJ2-3
d_gene: TRBD1
v_gene: TRBV30
CDR3nt: TGTGCCTGGACGCAACGACAGGGGGCGGCGCGGGATACGCAGTATTTT
CDR3aa: CAWTQRQGAARDTQYF

abundance: NA
j_gene: TRBJ2-3
d_gene: NA
v_gene: TRBV6-1
CDR3nt: TGTGCCAGCCGCAGGGATGGAGATACGCAGTATTTT
CDR3aa: CASRRDGDTQYF